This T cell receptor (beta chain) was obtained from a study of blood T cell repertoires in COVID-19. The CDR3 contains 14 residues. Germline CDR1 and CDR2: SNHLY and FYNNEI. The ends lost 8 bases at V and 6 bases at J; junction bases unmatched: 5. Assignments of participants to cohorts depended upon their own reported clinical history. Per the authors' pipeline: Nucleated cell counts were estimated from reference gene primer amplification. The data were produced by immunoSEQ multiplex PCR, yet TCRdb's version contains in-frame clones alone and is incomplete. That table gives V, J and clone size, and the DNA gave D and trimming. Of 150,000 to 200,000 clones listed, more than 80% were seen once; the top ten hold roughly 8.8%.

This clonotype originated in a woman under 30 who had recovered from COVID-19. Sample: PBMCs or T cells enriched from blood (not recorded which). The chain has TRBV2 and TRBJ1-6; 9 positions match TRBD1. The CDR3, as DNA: TGTGCCAGCGGGACAGGGAGCTTTAATTCACCCCTCCACTTT. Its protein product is CASGTGSFNSPLHF.